This T cell receptor (beta chain) was sequenced for a study of blood T cell repertoires in COVID-19. Turning to the study itself: Spain, Italy and the United States supplied samples that represented acute and convalescent COVID-19. The analysed material was cDNA or gDNA that came from T cells, B-cell-depleted T cells, or PBMCs.

The V and J ends lost 7 bases and 3 bases respectively, with 13 bases between them. The CDR3 runs to 13 residues. Germline V CDR1 and CDR2: MDHEN, SYDVKM. Participant-given clinical history determined each cohort assignment. Sequencing was performed with immunoSEQ multiplex PCR; in TCRdb, only in-frame clones are kept and a portion is missing. The sample lists about 310,000 clones, 90% seen once, with around 4.5% in the top ten. Sequencing was performed on PBMCs or T cells enriched from blood (not recorded which). V is TRBV28 and J is TRBJ2-7; no clear D. The sequence derives from a woman aged 18-35 years with acute COVID-19. CDR3 region: CASTTRNHYEQYF. In DNA form, the CDR3 reads TGTGCCAGCACTACGCGGAACCACTACGAGCAGTACTTC. The entire variable domain, with the rest obtained from reference TRBV28 and TRBJ2-7, is as follows: DVKVTQSSRYLVKRTGEKVFLECVQDMDHENMFWYRQDPGLGLRLIYFSYDVKMKEKGDIPEGYSVSREKKERFSLILESASTNQTSMYLCASTTRNHYEQYFGPGTRLTVT.